The next 32 T cell receptor beta chains were all read from a single sample in a study of human T cells and chemical hapten exposure. TCRdb redid the calling of the RACE reads with MiXCR, one entry per CDR3 protein. The table lists 180,000 or so distinct CDR3 sequences, around 24% of them singletons. Time point indicated: patch test 1, 2 weeks after DPC sensitization. Treatment reported: therapeutic diphenylcyclopropenone sensitization with weekly scalp DPC. This specimen was whole blood, taken in connection with sensitization to the hapten diphenylcyclopropenone (DPC). These receptors came from a woman in her forties or fifties with alopecia areata. Some clones in this sample may be carry-over from other donors' samples.

This rearrangement joins TRBV10-2 to TRBJ2-3; TRBD2 is a possible D gene (6 bases). Trimming left V 3 bases short and J 2 bases short, with 12 bases between. The CDR3 consists of 15 residues. Germline values: CDR1 WSHSY, CDR2 SAAADI. The CDR3, as DNA: TGCGCCAGCAGTGATTTTAGCGGAGACACAGATACGCAGTATTTT. This translates into CASSDFSGDTDTQYF.

The V call is TRBV5-1, the J call TRBJ1-4, with D unclear. Germline CDR1 and CDR2: SGHRS and YFSETQ. The CDR3 length is 16 residues. V dropped 1 base and J dropped 4 bases, with 14 bases sitting between them. The CDR3 is CASSLTPRTGNEKLFF. In DNA form, the CDR3 reads TGCGCCAGCAGCTTGACCCCACGGACGGGTAATGAAAAACTGTTTTTT.

The J gene is TRBJ2-6, the V gene TRBV12-3 or TRBV12-4; TRBD2 might be the D (7 bases). The CDR3 is made up of 15 amino acids. Trimming left V 8 bases short and J 0 bases short, with 11 bases between. CDR3 nucleotide sequence: TGTGCCAGCTTAAGGGGGGGCTCTGGGGCCAACGTCCTGACTTTC. The encoded protein is CASLRGGSGANVLTF.

The chain combines TRBV4-1 with TRBJ2-5, with D possibly called TRBD1 or TRBD2 (5 bases each). The CDR3 is made up of 15 amino acids. Germline V gives CDR1 MGHRA, CDR2 YSYEKL. V shed 0 bases and J shed 7 bases, with 15 bases lying between them. Here the CDR3 reads CASSQDWEPQGTQYF. In DNA form, the CDR3 reads TGCGCCAGCAGCCAAGATTGGGAGCCCCAGGGGACCCAGTACTTC.

This clonotype has just a few counts. This sequence joins TRBV5-1 and TRBJ1-1, with D hard to call. Germline V gives CDR1 SGHRS, CDR2 YFSETQ. V lost 2 bases to trimming and J lost 3 bases, with 11 bases between them. The CDR3 has 14 amino acids. In nucleotides, the CDR3 is TGCGCCAGCAGCTTTCAAGGGCCCCACACTGAAGCTTTCTTT. Its translation: CASSFQGPHTEAFF. The full variable domain, completed using reference TRBV5-1 and TRBJ1-1, is KAGVTQTPRYLIKTRGQQVTLSCSPISGHRSVSWYQQTPGQGLQFLFEYFSETQRNKGNFPGRFSGRQFSNSRSEMNVSTLELGDSALYLCASSFQGPHTEAFFGQGTRLTVV.

This chain uses TRBV7-9 with TRBJ2-7, with 12 bases fitting TRBD2. The CDR3 spans 17 residues. The trim removed 5 bases at V and 2 bases at J, leaving 10 bases unmatched. Per germline, CDR1 SEHNR and CDR2 FQNEAQ (reference sequence). The CDR3 DNA is TGTGCCAGCAGCGGAGCCCGCCGGACTAGCGGGACCTACGAGCAGTACTTC. Translation: CASSGARRTSGTYEQYF.

V gene TRBV15 combines with J gene TRBJ2-4, with a possible D match to TRBD2 (6 bases). The germline V and J ends were trimmed by 0 bases and 11 bases, with 14 bases remaining between them. This CDR3 has 14 amino acids. The germline CDR1 and CDR2 sequences are LNHNV and YYDKDF (reference sequence). The CDR3 spells CATSRDARRGVQYF. The CDR3 DNA reads as TGTGCCACCAGCAGAGATGCCCGGCGGGGCGTTCAGTACTTC.

This clonotype occurred a few times. The V and J genes are TRBV13 and TRBJ1-1; D might be TRBD1 (6 bases). This CDR3 has 14 residues. Deletions cut 0 bases from V and 8 bases from J, with 13 bases between. The germline CDR1 and CDR2 sequences are PRHDT and FYEKMQ (reference sequence). The CDR3 DNA reads as TGTGCCAGCAGCTTAGGTCTCCCTGACAGGGAAGCTTTCTTT. It encodes CASSLGLPDREAFF.

This chain connects TRBV6-6 to TRBJ1-1, with TRBD1 matching over 9 bases. Germline CDR1 is MNHNY and CDR2 is SVGAGI (reference sequence). The CDR3 runs to 15 residues. J gave up 1 base and V 8 bases, and 8 bases lay outside the gene matches. The CDR3, as DNA: TGTGCCAGCCTTCTACAGGGGGCCTCGAACACTGAAGCTTTCTTT. It codes for CASLLQGASNTEAFF.

V gene TRBV2 combines with J gene TRBJ2-5; TRBD1 aligns across 8 bases. From germline, CDR1 is SNHLY and CDR2 FYNNEI. V gave up 10 bases and J gave up 2 bases; unmatched junction bases: 9. This CDR3 has 14 amino acids. CDR3 DNA sequence: TGTGCCACCTCCCGGGACAGGTATCAAGAGACCCAGTACTTC. Its translation: CATSRDRYQETQYF.

The chain links TRBV10-3 to TRBJ2-7, with D hard to call. The germline V gene encodes CDR1 ENHRY and CDR2 SYGVKD. CDR3 size: 15 residues. The V end lost 0 bases, the J end lost 9 bases, and 18 bases lay between the germline ends. The CDR3 protein is CAISESSVAGFVQYF. The CDR3 DNA is TGTGCCATCAGTGAGTCAAGCGTGGCTGGTTTCGTGCAGTACTTC.

There are a few counts of this clonotype. The CDR3 DNA reads TGCAGCGCCGGGGGACAGGGGGATTACGAGCAGTACTTC. This encodes CSAGGQGDYEQYF. This chain joins TRBV29-1 and TRBJ2-7, with 11 positions matching TRBD1. V lost 7 bases and J lost 4; bases outside the gene matches: 6. This CDR3 region has 13 residues. Per the germline V gene, CDR1 is SQVTM and CDR2 is ANQGSEA.

This clonotype was detected only a few times. The chain joins TRBV5-1 to TRBJ2-3; maybe TRBD2 (5 bases). V lost 2 bases and J 1 base, leaving 14 bases between the germline ends. CDR3 length: 16 amino acids. Looked up from germline, CDR1 is SGHRS and CDR2 is YFSETQ. CDR3 region: CASSLGPDGGTDTQYF. The CDR3 DNA sequence: TGCGCCAGCAGCTTAGGGCCTGACGGGGGCACAGATACGCAGTATTTT.

The J gene is TRBJ2-3, the V gene TRBV12-3 or TRBV12-4; 11 bases fit TRBD2. Trimming took 5 bases from V and 2 from J; bases not matched to a gene: 3. CDR3 length equals 15 residues. This CDR3 reads CASSVTSGITDTQYF. The CDR3 DNA reads as TGTGCCAGCAGTGTGACTAGCGGGATCACAGATACGCAGTATTTT.

This clonotype was detected only a few times. The V gene is TRBV5-1, the J gene TRBJ2-7; D perhaps matches TRBD2 (5 bases). The CDR3 totals 13 residues. In germline, CDR1 is SGHRS, CDR2 YFSETQ. Trimming removed 5 bases at V and 9 bases at J, with 18 bases between. CDR3 in amino acids: CASRTWGASVQYF. The CDR3 nucleotides read TGCGCCAGCAGAACTTGGGGAGCCTCGGTGCAGTACTTC.

This clonotype was recorded many times. This chain links TRBV7-2 with TRBJ1-1; maybe TRBD1 (5 bases). CDR1 and CDR2 from the germline V gene are SGHTA and FQGNSA. V lost 11 bases to trimming and J lost 5 bases, with 18 bases between them. CDR3 length: 13 amino acids. The CDR3 nucleotides are TGTGCCGCCAGCAGGGTGATTACTACTGAAGCTTTCTTT. It codes for CAASRVITTEAFF.

The chain joins TRBV12-3 or TRBV12-4 to TRBJ1-6; D might be TRBD1 (5 bases). The CDR3 runs to 13 residues. With 5 bases removed from V and 10 bases from J, the gap between germline ends came to 12 bases. CDR3 region: CASSPQTESPLHF. As DNA, the CDR3 is TGTGCCAGCAGTCCCCAGACAGAATCACCCCTCCACTTT.

CDR3 protein: CSAPLAGAVGEQYF. The CDR3 DNA reads as TGCAGTGCCCCGCTAGCGGGAGCGGTCGGTGAGCAGTACTTC. This rearrangement joins TRBV20-1 to TRBJ2-7, with TRBD2 matching 10 bases. The V gene end was trimmed by 6 bases and the J gene end by 7 bases; junction bases not matched to a gene: 12. This CDR3 spans 14 amino acids. Germline V gene lookup returns CDR1 DFQATT and CDR2 SNEGSKA (reference sequence).

A remark on this clonotype: One end of the junction does not line up with germline, which may come from a read error. The gene calls are TRBV5-1 and TRBJ2-7, with 8 bases matching TRBD1. This CDR3 spans 13 amino acids. Germline V gene lookup returns CDR1 SGHRS and CDR2 YFSETQ. This CDR3 is CASSLDRAAEQYF. For the CDR3, the DNA is TGCGCCAGCAGTTTGGACAGGGCTGCCGAGCAGTACTTC.

The chain employs TRBV20-1 and TRBJ2-7; 7 positions match TRBD1. In germline, CDR1 is DFQATT, CDR2 SNEGSKA (reference sequence). The CDR3 is 12 amino acids. The CDR3 protein is CSLDRAAYEQYF. The CDR3 coding sequence is TGCAGCCTTGACAGGGCGGCCTACGAGCAGTACTTC.

The chain is built from TRBV6-2 or TRBV6-3 and TRBJ1-2; D possibly corresponds to TRBD1 (6 bases). CDR1 is MNHEY and CDR2 is SVGEGT in the germline V gene. Deletions cut 5 bases from V and 4 bases from J, with 8 bases between. The CDR3 spans 12 residues. The CDR3 bases are TGTGCCAGCAGTGGACAGATCTATGGCTACACCTTC. This codes for CASSGQIYGYTF.

The chain joins TRBV7-3 to TRBJ2-2; possibly TRBD2 for D (6 bases). The germline V gene encodes CDR1 SGHTA and CDR2 FQGTGA. The CDR3 has 16 residues. The ends were cut back, 1 base at V and 2 bases at J, with 11 bases in the middle. CDR3 bases: TGTGCCAGCAGCTTAAATCTAGCGTCAAACACCGGGGAGCTGTTTTTT. It encodes CASSLNLASNTGELFF.

This clonotype showed up just a few times. V gene TRBV9 combines with J gene TRBJ1-5, with 10 bases fitting TRBD1. The germline V gene encodes CDR1 SGDLS and CDR2 YYNGEE. The CDR3 consists of 16 residues. Unmatched junction bases numbered 8, after V lost 2 bases and J lost 6 bases. CDR3: CASSVGTGESGQPQHF. As DNA, the CDR3 is TGTGCCAGCAGCGTGGGGACAGGGGAATCAGGTCAGCCCCAGCATTTT. The full variable domain, its missing parts supplied by reference TRBV9 and TRBJ1-5, is DSGVTQTPKHLITATGQRVTLRCSPRSGDLSVYWYQQSLDQGLQFLIQYYNGEERAKGNILERFSAQQFPDLHSELNLSSLELGDSALYFCASSVGTGESGQPQHFGDGTRLSIL.

This chain's CDR3 is CAIRTGLSNTEAFF. The CDR3 DNA sequence: TGTGCCATCAGGACGGGACTATCGAACACTGAAGCTTTCTTT. The rearrangement links TRBV10-3 to TRBJ1-1; D is possibly TRBD1 (5 bases). Trimming took off 6 bases at V and 1 base at J, with 12 bases between the two ends. The germline V gene encodes CDR1 ENHRY and CDR2 SYGVKD. CDR3 length: 14 residues.

The chain employs TRBV2 and TRBJ2-7; D possibly corresponds to TRBD1 (5 bases). The V gene's germline CDR1 is SNHLY and CDR2 FYNNEI. V was cut by 7 bases and J by 2 bases, with 9 bases left in between. This CDR3 has 12 residues. The CDR3 protein is CASKARAYEQYF. The DNA for the CDR3 is TGTGCCAGCAAAGCCAGGGCCTACGAGCAGTACTTC.

The V and J genes are TRBV20-1 and TRBJ2-3; D remains unclear. CDR1 DFQATT and CDR2 SNEGSKA come from the germline V gene (reference sequence). V was clipped by 0 bases and J by 6 bases, with 4 bases between them. The CDR3 spans 11 residues. The CDR3: CSARDLDTQYF. CDR3 coding DNA: TGCAGTGCTAGAGATCTCGATACGCAGTATTTT.

This clonotype has at least ten counts. The chain employs TRBV7-8 and TRBJ2-6, with 7 positions matching TRBD1. CDR1 and CDR2 from the germline V gene are SGHVS and FQNEAQ. CDR3 length equals 18 residues. V gave up 5 bases and J gave up 0 bases; unmatched junction bases: 10. The CDR3 DNA sequence: TGTGCCAGCAGCCCGAGGACAGGCTCTTTCTCTGGGGCCAACGTCCTGACTTTC. Translation: CASSPRTGSFSGANVLTF.

This clonotype was counted between two and nine times. The chain has TRBV12-3 or TRBV12-4 and TRBJ1-1, with D unclear. With 3 bases removed from V and 3 bases from J, the gap between germline ends came to 8 bases. The CDR3 contains 13 residues. In nucleotides, the CDR3 is TGTGCCAGCAGTTTTATCGGATACACTGAAGCTTTCTTT. Protein: CASSFIGYTEAFF.

In its sample, this clonotype was seen once. V usage is TRBV12-3 or TRBV12-4 and J usage is TRBJ2-2; D remains unclear. The CDR3 is 15 amino acids. Trimming took 8 bases from V and 4 from J, leaving 17 bases between them. DNA of the CDR3: TGTGCCAGCTCCCGGGTCTCAACGCCCACCGGGGAGCTGTTTTTT. It is translated as CASSRVSTPTGELFF.

The chain links TRBV12-3 or TRBV12-4 to TRBJ1-4; 7 bases match TRBD1. V lost 2 bases to trimming and J lost 5 bases; unmatched junction nucleotides: 14. The CDR3 consists of 18 residues. DNA of the CDR3: TGTGCCAGCAGTTTAAATCAGGGGGACCCCGGCGGGAATGAAAAACTGTTTTTT. As protein: CASSLNQGDPGGNEKLFF.

The chain has TRBV29-1 and TRBJ1-1, with 9 bases that match TRBD1. Per the germline V gene, CDR1 is SQVTM and CDR2 is ANQGSEA. The CDR3 runs 14 residues. V was clipped by 6 bases and J by 7 bases; unmatched bases: 12. CDR3 bases: TGCAGCGTCTGGGGCGGGACAGGGCAGAGTGAAGCTTTCTTT. Its translation is CSVWGGTGQSEAFF. Together with reference TRBV29-1 and TRBJ1-1, the CDR3 gives the full variable domain: SAVISQKPSRDICQRGTSLTIQCQVDSQVTMMFWYRQQPGQSLTLIATANQGSEATYESGFVIDKFPISRPNLTFSTLTVSNMSPEDSSIYLCSVWGGTGQSEAFFGQGTRLTVV.

This clonotype was counted a few times. The chain has TRBV6-6 and TRBJ1-2; D is uncertain. The CDR3 extends over 11 amino acids. Per germline, CDR1 MNHNY and CDR2 SVGAGI (reference sequence). The V gene lost 11 bases and the J gene lost 2 bases, with 9 bases spanning the gap. The DNA of the CDR3 is TGTGCCTCGCGAGAAAACTATGGCTACACCTTC. This codes for CASRENYGYTF.